This T cell receptor beta chain was identified in a study of cytomegalovirus exposure and HLA in healthy donors. General study results and limits: The authors confirmed in vitro that three CMV-associated chains were specific for CMV antigens. Cytomegalovirus status was reportedly diagnosed by the classifier with high specificity and sensitivity.

The J segment lost 0 bases and the V segment lost 0 bases, leaving 5 bases of the junction unmatched. Germline values: CDR1 SGHRS, CDR2 YFSETQ. This CDR3 has 18 residues. About this clone: Its matching antigen is unknown.

Clones were read by immunoSEQ multiplex PCR, and TCRdb kept only the in-frame ones, dropping some. The repertoire includes some 310,000 clones, nearly 90% of them detected once, and approximately 0.96% sits in the top ten. This TCR came from a man aged 25-45 years in good health and CMV-seronegative. V is TRBV5-1 and J is TRBJ2-6; 8 bases are shared with TRBD1. Sample: PBMCs. CDR3 protein: CASSLVQGGISGANVLTF. Written as DNA, the CDR3 is TGCGCCAGCAGCTTGGTACAGGGGGGCATCTCTGGGGCCAACGTCCTGACTTTC. The complete variable domain, with remaining parts taken from reference TRBV5-1 and TRBJ2-6, reads KAGVTQTPRYLIKTRGQQVTLSCSPISGHRSVSWYQQTPGQGLQFLFEYFSETQRNKGNFPGRFSGRQFSNSRSEMNVSTLELGDSALYLCASSLVQGGISGANVLTFGAGSRLTVL.